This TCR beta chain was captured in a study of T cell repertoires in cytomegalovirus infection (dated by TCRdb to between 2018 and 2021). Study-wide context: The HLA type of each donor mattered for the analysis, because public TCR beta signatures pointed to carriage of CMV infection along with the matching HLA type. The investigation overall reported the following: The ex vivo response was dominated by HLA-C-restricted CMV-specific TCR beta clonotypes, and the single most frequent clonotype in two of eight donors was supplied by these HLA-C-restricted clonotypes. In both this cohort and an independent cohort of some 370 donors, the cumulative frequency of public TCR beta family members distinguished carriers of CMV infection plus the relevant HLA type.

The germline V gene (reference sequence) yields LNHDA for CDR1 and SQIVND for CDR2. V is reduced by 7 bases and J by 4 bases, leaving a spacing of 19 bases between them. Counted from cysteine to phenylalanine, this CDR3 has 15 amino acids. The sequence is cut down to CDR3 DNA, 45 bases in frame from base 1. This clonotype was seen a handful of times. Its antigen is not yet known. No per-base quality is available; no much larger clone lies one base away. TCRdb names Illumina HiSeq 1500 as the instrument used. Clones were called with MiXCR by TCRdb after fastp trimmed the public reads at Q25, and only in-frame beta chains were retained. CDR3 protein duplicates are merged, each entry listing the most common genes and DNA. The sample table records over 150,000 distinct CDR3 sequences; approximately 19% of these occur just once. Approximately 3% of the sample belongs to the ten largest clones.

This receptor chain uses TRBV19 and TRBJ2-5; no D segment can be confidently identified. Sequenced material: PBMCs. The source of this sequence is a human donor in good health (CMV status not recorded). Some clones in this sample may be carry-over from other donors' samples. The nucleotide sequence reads TGTGCCAGTACCCCAACTTCCGTATCCGGAGAGACCCAGTACTTC. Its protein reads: CASTPTSVSGETQYF.